This T cell receptor beta chain was documented in a study of beta chain features in type 1 diabetes. Study background: Patients did not differ from healthy donors in age, gender or cell yield. All samples together contributed about 100,000,000 sorted cells for examination.

Whole-study results and caveats: Compared to healthy donors, patients appeared to have naive, central memory and Treg TCRB repertoires that were more alike. Since sequencing was performed on cDNA, cells with high TCR expression could be over-represented.

As for this clone: What it recognizes is unknown.

Every bit of the isolated RNA underwent reverse transcription, so sequencing read expressed TCRB transcripts. Measured with immunoSEQ multiplex PCR; TCRdb has only the in-frame clones, and not every one. This table has approximately 15,000 clones, 45% to 65% appearing once. Losses at the gene ends were 4 bases for V and 3 bases for J; bases not matched to a gene: 9. Germline V gene sequence: CDR1 SGHTS, CDR2 YDEGEE. The CDR3 has 16 residues. The sequencing input was stem cell memory CD4+ T cells from blood. The V and J genes are TRBV5-8 and TRBJ2-1; TRBD2 matches at 8 bases. The source of this sequence is a woman aged 18-30 years in good health. The CDR3 reads CASSPNRGGDYNEQFF. CDR3 coding DNA: TGTGCCAGCAGCCCAAACCGGGGGGGCGACTACAATGAGCAGTTCTTC.